This TCR beta chain was sequenced for a study of T cell repertoires in cytomegalovirus infection (dated by TCRdb to the late 2010s). As for the study more broadly: Donor HLA type was relevant to the analysis, because carriage of CMV infection together with the matching HLA type was indicated by public TCR beta signatures. Overall study results and their limits: Carriers of CMV infection plus the relevant HLA type were discriminated by the cumulative frequency of public TCR beta family members in the study cohort and in an independent roughly 340-donor cohort. In the ex vivo response, HLA-C-restricted CMV-specific TCR beta clonotypes were dominant, and in two of eight donors the single most frequent clonotype came from this HLA-C-restricted group.

V and J are truncated by 6 bases and 7 bases respectively, leaving an intervening sequence of 15 bases. From the germline V gene, CDR1 is SGHTA and CDR2 is FQGNSA. The CDR3 has 13 amino acids, counting the end cysteine and phenylalanine. Left in the record is the CDR3 DNA by itself, 39 bases read in frame from the first base. Sequencing took place on an Illumina HiSeq 1500. TCRdb reprocessed the public reads (quality trimming at Q25 with fastp, clone calling with MiXCR) and kept in-frame beta chains. Entries are consolidated by CDR3 protein sequence, retaining the most common genes and DNA. The sample contains around 100,000 distinct CDR3 sequences, 15% to 20% of them found a single time. Around 8.2% of the sample comes from the top ten. This clonotype is deemed medium-sized (0.01 to 0.1%). Its antigen is currently not known. No base quality information exists; no much larger clone differs at one position.

The clonotype originates from a human donor in good health (CMV status not recorded). Some clones in this sample may be carry-over from other donors' samples. Sequences were obtained from PBMCs. The chain uses TRBV7-2 and TRBJ2-5; no D gene call is confident. The DNA is as follows: TGTGCCAGCAGGCCATCTAGGCCCGGGACCCAGTACTTC. This sequence encodes CASRPSRPGTQYF.